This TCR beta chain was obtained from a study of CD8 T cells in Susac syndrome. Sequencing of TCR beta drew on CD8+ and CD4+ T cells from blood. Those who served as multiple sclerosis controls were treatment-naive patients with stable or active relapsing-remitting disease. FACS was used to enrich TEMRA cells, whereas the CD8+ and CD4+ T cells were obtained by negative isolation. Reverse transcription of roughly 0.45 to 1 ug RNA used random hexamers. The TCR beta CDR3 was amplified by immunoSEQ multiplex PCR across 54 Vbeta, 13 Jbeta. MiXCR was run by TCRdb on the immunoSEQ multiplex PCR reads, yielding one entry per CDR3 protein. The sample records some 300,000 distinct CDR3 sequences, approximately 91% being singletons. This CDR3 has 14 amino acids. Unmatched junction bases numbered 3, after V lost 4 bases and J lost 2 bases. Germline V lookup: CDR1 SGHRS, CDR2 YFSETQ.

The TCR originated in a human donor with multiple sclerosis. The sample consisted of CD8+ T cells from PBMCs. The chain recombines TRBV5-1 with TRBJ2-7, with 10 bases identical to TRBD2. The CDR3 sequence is CASSGSGGAYEQYF. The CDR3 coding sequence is TGCGCCAGCAGCGGCAGCGGGGGGGCCTACGAGCAGTACTTC.